The rows below give T cell receptor beta chains drawn from one sample of a study of blood T cell repertoires in COVID-19. Profiling relied on immunoSEQ multiplex PCR, and the TCRdb table lists in-frame clones only, not all of them. The data contain about 250,000 clones, 70% to 90% of them seen just once; the ten biggest clones take up around 15%. The sample taken for sequencing was PBMCs or T cells enriched from blood (not recorded which). These receptors originate from a man aged 18 to 29 who had recovered from COVID-19. Each CDR3 is given with its conserved first and last residue. The order of the fields is V gene, D gene, clone size, J gene, CDR3 DNA, CDR3 protein. D genes are given only for firm matches. Expanded clones are given a class, and other clones once, few, many or no size at all.

v_gene: TRBV10-3; d_gene: TRBD1; abundance: once; j_gene: TRBJ2-3; CDR3nt: TGTGCCATCAGGGAGACAGGGGGTAGCACAGATACGCAGTATTTT; CDR3aa: CAIRETGGSTDTQYF
v_gene: TRBV25-1; d_gene: -; abundance: -; j_gene: TRBJ2-5; CDR3nt: TGTGCCAGCAGTGAATCAAGGGGGCAAGAGACCCAGTACTTC; CDR3aa: CASSESRGQETQYF
v_gene: TRBV30; d_gene: -; abundance: -; j_gene: TRBJ1-5; CDR3nt: TGTGCCTGGAGTGTACCAGGTAGCAATCAGCCCCAGCATTTT; CDR3aa: CAWSVPGSNQPQHF
v_gene: TRBV5-6; d_gene: -; abundance: -; j_gene: TRBJ2-2; CDR3nt: TGTGCCAGCAGCGTAGCTACAGGGGGGGGCACCGGGGAGCTGTTTTTT; CDR3aa: CASSVATGGGTGELFF
v_gene: TRBV14; d_gene: -; abundance: -; j_gene: TRBJ2-1; CDR3nt: TGTGCCAGCAGCCCCCTATCCGCCTACAATGAGCAGTTCTTC; CDR3aa: CASSPLSAYNEQFF
v_gene: TRBV11-2; d_gene: TRBD2; abundance: few; j_gene: TRBJ2-5; CDR3nt: TGTGCCAGCAGCGCAGTTCTAGCGGGGGACACCCAGTACTTC; CDR3aa: CASSAVLAGDTQYF
v_gene: TRBV2; d_gene: TRBD1; abundance: -; j_gene: TRBJ2-7; CDR3nt: TGTGCCAGCAATATCGATGGACAGGTCTCCTACGAGCAGTACTTC; CDR3aa: CASNIDGQVSYEQYF
v_gene: TRBV5-8; d_gene: TRBD2; abundance: -; j_gene: TRBJ2-3; CDR3nt: TGTGCCAGCACCGCCCCACTAGCGCCGCATACGCAGTATTTT; CDR3aa: CASTAPLAPHTQYF
v_gene: TRBV19; d_gene: -; abundance: few; j_gene: TRBJ1-2; CDR3nt: TGTGCCAGTAGTACCAGGGATCTCGGCTATGGCTACACCTTC; CDR3aa: CASSTRDLGYGYTF
v_gene: TRBV4-2; d_gene: TRBD2; abundance: -; j_gene: TRBJ2-3; CDR3nt: TGTGCCAGCAGCTCCGGGACTAGCGGGGGGGCAGATACGCAGTATTTT; CDR3aa: CASSSGTSGGADTQYF
v_gene: TRBV27; d_gene: -; abundance: -; j_gene: TRBJ2-2; CDR3nt: TGTGCCAGCAGTTTGACAGTCTTTCGCGGGGAGCTGTTTTTT; CDR3aa: CASSLTVFRGELFF
v_gene: TRBV19; d_gene: TRBD2; abundance: -; j_gene: TRBJ2-3; CDR3nt: TGTGCCAGTAGCGAACTAGCGGGAGACACAGATACGCAGTATTTT; CDR3aa: CASSELAGDTDTQYF
v_gene: TRBV2; d_gene: -; abundance: -; j_gene: TRBJ1-2; CDR3nt: TGTGCCAGCAGTCTGGACGGAGGAGATGGCTACACCTTC; CDR3aa: CASSLDGGDGYTF
v_gene: TRBV3-1/TRBV3-2; d_gene: -; abundance: once; j_gene: TRBJ2-5; CDR3nt: TGTGCCAGCAGCCAAGTTTCTAGCGCCCTGCAAGAGACCCAGTACTTC; CDR3aa: CASSQVSSALQETQYF
v_gene: TRBV30; d_gene: -; abundance: -; j_gene: TRBJ1-2; CDR3nt: TGTGCCTGGAGTCCAAAGGGAGAGGACTATGGCTACACCTTC; CDR3aa: CAWSPKGEDYGYTF
v_gene: TRBV2; d_gene: TRBD1; abundance: -; j_gene: TRBJ2-5; CDR3nt: TGTGCCAGCAGTGAAGCGCGGACAGGGGGTCAAGAGACCCAGTACTTC; CDR3aa: CASSEARTGGQETQYF
v_gene: TRBV7-9; d_gene: TRBD2; abundance: once; j_gene: TRBJ2-7; CDR3nt: TGTGCCAGCTCCAGCGGGGGGTTTGGAGAGCAGTACTTC; CDR3aa: CASSSGGFGEQYF
v_gene: TRBV3-1/TRBV3-2; d_gene: TRBD2; abundance: -; j_gene: TRBJ2-3; CDR3nt: TGTGCCAGCAGCCAATTACCGGGACTATACACAGATACGCAGTATTTT; CDR3aa: CASSQLPGLYTDTQYF
v_gene: TRBV11-2; d_gene: -; abundance: -; j_gene: TRBJ2-3; CDR3nt: TGTGCCAGCAGCTTAATGCGGGATACGCAGTATTTT; CDR3aa: CASSLMRDTQYF
v_gene: TRBV30; d_gene: -; abundance: -; j_gene: TRBJ1-1; CDR3nt: TGTGCCTGGAGGGACAGCATCAACGCTGAAGCTTTCTTT; CDR3aa: CAWRDSINAEAFF
v_gene: TRBV5-1; d_gene: TRBD1; abundance: -; j_gene: TRBJ2-7; CDR3nt: TGCGCCAGCACTCAGGGGGCACCCATCTCCTACGAGCAGTACTTC; CDR3aa: CASTQGAPISYEQYF
v_gene: TRBV28; d_gene: TRBD1; abundance: -; j_gene: TRBJ2-7; CDR3nt: TGTGCCAGCAGACCTGGGGACAGCACCTACGAGCAGTACTTC; CDR3aa: CASRPGDSTYEQYF
v_gene: TRBV10-3; d_gene: TRBD1; abundance: -; j_gene: TRBJ1-4; CDR3nt: TGTGCCATCAGTGAAAGACAGGGAACCCTCGAAAAACTGTTTTTT; CDR3aa: CAISERQGTLEKLFF
v_gene: TRBV6-5; d_gene: TRBD2; abundance: -; j_gene: TRBJ2-7; CDR3nt: TGTGCCAGCAGTAGCGGGACCCACTACGAGCAGTACTTC; CDR3aa: CASSSGTHYEQYF
v_gene: TRBV27; d_gene: TRBD2; abundance: -; j_gene: TRBJ2-7; CDR3nt: TGTGCCAGCAGCCCGGGACTAGCCCCCGAGCAGTACTTC; CDR3aa: CASSPGLAPEQYF
v_gene: TRBV3-1/TRBV3-2; d_gene: TRBD1; abundance: few; j_gene: TRBJ1-5; CDR3nt: TGTGCCAGCAGCCAGGGGACAGGGTTAGGCCAGCCCCAGCATTTT; CDR3aa: CASSQGTGLGQPQHF
v_gene: TRBV18; d_gene: -; abundance: -; j_gene: TRBJ2-7; CDR3nt: TGTGCCAGCTCACCAGTCGGCGGGGAGTACGAGCAGTACTTC; CDR3aa: CASSPVGGEYEQYF
v_gene: TRBV10-3; d_gene: -; abundance: -; j_gene: TRBJ1-1; CDR3nt: TGTGCCATCAGTATTCAGGAGGGCACCATGAACACTGAAGCTTTCTTT; CDR3aa: CAISIQEGTMNTEAFF
v_gene: TRBV13; d_gene: -; abundance: once; j_gene: TRBJ2-1; CDR3nt: TGTGCCAGCAGCACCACTAGGGCCAATGAGCAGTTCTTC; CDR3aa: CASSTTRANEQFF
v_gene: TRBV7-2; d_gene: TRBD1; abundance: few; j_gene: TRBJ1-2; CDR3nt: TGTGCCAGCAGCTTACAGGCAGGAACGGGACAGGCCTATGGCTACACCTTC; CDR3aa: CASSLQAGTGQAYGYTF
v_gene: TRBV7-8; d_gene: TRBD2; abundance: -; j_gene: TRBJ2-7; CDR3nt: TGTGCCAGCAGCTTTACCCGTCGGGAGGGGGAAGCCTACGAGCAGTACTTC; CDR3aa: CASSFTRREGEAYEQYF
v_gene: TRBV6-5; d_gene: TRBD1; abundance: -; j_gene: TRBJ2-1; CDR3nt: TGTGCCTCCCGTCGGGACAGGAGCTCCTACAATGAGCAGTTCTTC; CDR3aa: CASRRDRSSYNEQFF
v_gene: TRBV2; d_gene: -; abundance: many; j_gene: TRBJ1-5; CDR3nt: TGTGCCAGCAGTCCCGGGGGGACCCCTGAACAGCCCCAGCATTTT; CDR3aa: CASSPGGTPEQPQHF
v_gene: TRBV14; d_gene: -; abundance: -; j_gene: TRBJ1-2; CDR3nt: TGTGCCAGCAGACTACAGGGTGATCAGACTATGTGGGGCTACACCTTC; CDR3aa: CASRLQGDQTMWGYTF
v_gene: TRBV7-9; d_gene: TRBD1; abundance: -; j_gene: TRBJ1-4; CDR3nt: TGTGCCAGCAGCTCCCGGGGGCGGGGACAGGAGAATGAAAAACTGTTTTTT; CDR3aa: CASSSRGRGQENEKLFF
v_gene: TRBV30; d_gene: TRBD2; abundance: -; j_gene: TRBJ2-7; CDR3nt: TGTGCCTGGACTAGCGGGGGCTACGAGCAGTACTTC; CDR3aa: CAWTSGGYEQYF
v_gene: TRBV7-2; d_gene: -; abundance: few; j_gene: TRBJ1-4; CDR3nt: TGTGCCAGCAGCAATGGGGGGGGCGAAAAACTGTTTTTT; CDR3aa: CASSNGGGEKLFF